The rows below give T cell receptor beta chains drawn from one sample of a study of blood T cell repertoires in COVID-19. Profiled with immunoSEQ multiplex PCR; TCRdb holds only in-frame clones, not every one. The sample shows over 200,000 clones, 85% to 90% of them seen only once. The source material was peripheral blood. Receptors originate from a man aged 55 to 70 who had recovered from COVID-19. Both conserved end residues are part of each CDR3. The order of the fields is CDR3 protein, CDR3 DNA, V gene, J gene, clone size, D gene. A D gene is named only where the DNA matches it firmly. A clone size is listed for some rows: how often the clone was seen (once, few, many), or a class if it is expanded.

cdr3_aa: CAWNHPTGSHGYTF
cdr3_nt: TGTGCCTGGAACCACCCGACAGGGTCCCACGGCTACACCTTC
v_call: TRBV30
j_call: TRBJ1-2
clone_size: once
d_call: TRBD1

cdr3_aa: CASSPPDRARSEAFF
cdr3_nt: TGTGCCAGCAGCCCACCGGACAGGGCGCGTTCCGAGGCTTTCTTT
v_call: TRBV7-3
j_call: TRBJ1-1
clone_size: NA
d_call: TRBD1

cdr3_aa: CASSLDDRGRTYGYTF
cdr3_nt: TGCGCCAGCAGCTTAGACGACAGGGGCCGTACCTATGGCTACACCTTC
v_call: TRBV5-1
j_call: TRBJ1-2
clone_size: NA
d_call: TRBD1

cdr3_aa: CASSVRSGRANTGELFF
cdr3_nt: TGCGCCAGCAGTGTACGGAGCGGGCGTGCGAACACCGGGGAGCTGTTTTTT
v_call: TRBV10-2
j_call: TRBJ2-2
clone_size: NA
d_call: NA

cdr3_aa: CASSVGTGGVQETQYF
cdr3_nt: TGTGCCAGCAGCGTAGGGACAGGGGGAGTCCAAGAGACCCAGTACTTC
v_call: TRBV9
j_call: TRBJ2-5
clone_size: few
d_call: TRBD1

cdr3_aa: CASSLGGGGENIQYF
cdr3_nt: TGTGCCAGCAGCTTGGGCGGGGGAGGAGAAAACATTCAGTACTTC
v_call: TRBV5-4
j_call: TRBJ2-4
clone_size: NA
d_call: TRBD2

cdr3_aa: CASSRSGGASGEQFF
cdr3_nt: TGTGCCAGCAGCCGAAGCGGGGGGGCCTCGGGTGAGCAGTTCTTC
v_call: TRBV3-1/TRBV3-2
j_call: TRBJ2-1
clone_size: NA
d_call: TRBD2

cdr3_aa: CASSIGRGTGEQYF
cdr3_nt: TGTGCCAGTAGTATAGGGCGGGGGACCGGCGAGCAGTACTTC
v_call: TRBV19
j_call: TRBJ2-7
clone_size: NA
d_call: TRBD2

cdr3_aa: CASSAWGIGTGDEKLFF
cdr3_nt: TGTGCCAGTAGTGCGTGGGGGATCGGGACAGGGGACGAAAAACTGTTTTTT
v_call: TRBV19
j_call: TRBJ1-4
clone_size: NA
d_call: TRBD1

cdr3_aa: CASGLAVKETQYF
cdr3_nt: TGCGCCAGTGGACTAGCGGTAAAAGAGACCCAGTACTTC
v_call: TRBV10-2
j_call: TRBJ2-5
clone_size: NA
d_call: TRBD2

cdr3_aa: CASSLGVRPEAFF
cdr3_nt: TGTGCCAGCAGCTTAGGGGTGAGGCCTGAAGCTTTCTTT
v_call: TRBV7-2
j_call: TRBJ1-1
clone_size: NA
d_call: NA

cdr3_aa: CASSGGPTGSYEQYF
cdr3_nt: TGCGCCAGCAGCGGAGGCCCCACGGGTTCCTACGAGCAGTACTTC
v_call: TRBV5-1
j_call: TRBJ2-7
clone_size: NA
d_call: NA

cdr3_aa: CASSPTTYQETQYF
cdr3_nt: TGTGCCAGCAGCCCCACAACGTACCAAGAGACCCAGTACTTC
v_call: TRBV14
j_call: TRBJ2-5
clone_size: NA
d_call: NA

cdr3_aa: CASSLAFGSYEQYF
cdr3_nt: TGTGCCAGCAGCTTAGCCTTCGGCTCCTACGAGCAGTACTTC
v_call: TRBV7-2
j_call: TRBJ2-7
clone_size: NA
d_call: NA

cdr3_aa: CASSAIRDSYMNTEAFF
cdr3_nt: TGTGCCAGTAGTGCTATCCGGGACAGTTATATGAACACTGAAGCTTTCTTT
v_call: TRBV19
j_call: TRBJ1-1
clone_size: many
d_call: TRBD1

cdr3_aa: CASSLALNQPQHF
cdr3_nt: TGTGCCAGCAGTTTAGCCCTTAATCAGCCCCAGCATTTT
v_call: TRBV12-3/TRBV12-4
j_call: TRBJ1-5
clone_size: NA
d_call: NA

cdr3_aa: CASRLGGSEHSGNTIYF
cdr3_nt: TGTGCCAGCAGGTTAGGCGGGTCGGAACACTCTGGAAACACCATATATTTT
v_call: TRBV7-6
j_call: TRBJ1-3
clone_size: NA
d_call: NA

cdr3_aa: CASSVQQNQPQHF
cdr3_nt: TGTGCCAGCAGCGTACAACAAAATCAGCCCCAGCATTTT
v_call: TRBV7-2
j_call: TRBJ1-5
clone_size: NA
d_call: NA

cdr3_aa: CASSQDPPGGADHEQFF
cdr3_nt: TGTGCCAGCAGCCAAGATCCCCCAGGGGGAGCTGACCATGAGCAGTTCTTC
v_call: TRBV3-1/TRBV3-2
j_call: TRBJ2-1
clone_size: NA
d_call: TRBD1

cdr3_aa: CASSSRQGNNQPQHF
cdr3_nt: TGTGCCAGCAGCTCACGTCAGGGGAACAATCAGCCCCAGCATTTT
v_call: TRBV7-8
j_call: TRBJ1-5
clone_size: NA
d_call: NA

cdr3_aa: CASSLGGFGYEQYF
cdr3_nt: TGTGCCAGCAGTCTAGGGGGTTTCGGGTACGAGCAGTACTTC
v_call: TRBV2
j_call: TRBJ2-7
clone_size: NA
d_call: NA

cdr3_aa: CASSFRGSGGYTF
cdr3_nt: TGTGCCAGCAGTTTCCGGGGATCGGGCGGCTACACCTTC
v_call: TRBV12-3/TRBV12-4
j_call: TRBJ1-2
clone_size: NA
d_call: NA

cdr3_aa: CASSQDEGEAFF
cdr3_nt: TGTGCCAGCAGCCAAGACGAGGGTGAAGCTTTCTTT
v_call: TRBV3-1/TRBV3-2
j_call: TRBJ1-1
clone_size: once
d_call: NA

cdr3_aa: CATARGGYNEQFF
cdr3_nt: TGTGCCACTGCGCGGGGAGGCTACAATGAGCAGTTCTTC
v_call: TRBV19
j_call: TRBJ2-1
clone_size: NA
d_call: NA

cdr3_aa: CASSPGGTHRTDTQYF
cdr3_nt: TGCGCCAGCAGCCCCGGGGGGACTCACCGCACAGATACGCAGTATTTT
v_call: TRBV5-1
j_call: TRBJ2-3
clone_size: NA
d_call: TRBD2